The 10 T cell receptor beta chains below all came from one sample that was sequenced in a study of T cell responses to AZD1222 COVID-19 vaccine. Data came from immunoSEQ multiplex PCR; TCRdb stores just in-frame clones and leaves some out. The sample holds 100,000 to 150,000 clones, around 85% seen once. The material sequenced was peripheral blood, taken on day 0 of AZD1222 vaccination. These receptors were obtained from an adult in good health.

The chain uses TRBV25-1 and TRBJ2-5, with 7 bases lining up with TRBD2. This CDR3 spans 16 amino acids. Germline V gene sequence: CDR1 MGHDK, CDR2 SYGVNS. V dropped 6 bases and J dropped 4; count of bases not matched to a gene: 14. The CDR3 sequence is CASSDTQDPGGETQYF. The CDR3 region has the DNA TGTGCCAGCAGCGACACACAGGACCCGGGAGGAGAGACCCAGTACTTC.

The chain links TRBV7-3 to TRBJ1-5; TRBD1 aligns across 8 bases. V lost 1 base to trimming and J lost 0 bases; unmatched junction nucleotides: 11. CDR1 and CDR2 from the germline V gene are SGHTA and FQGTGA. This CDR3 has 19 amino acids. CDR3 DNA: TGTGCCAGCAGCTTAAGGCCCAGGGGGCCGAGTTATAGCAATCAGCCCCAGCATTTT. It translates to CASSLRPRGPSYSNQPQHF.

This clone occurred once. The rearrangement uses TRBV6-5 and TRBJ2-7, with 8 bases identical to TRBD1. J gave up 2 bases and V 6 bases, and 6 bases lay outside the gene matches. The CDR3 is 14 residues long. Germline V lookup: CDR1 MNHEY, CDR2 SVGAGI. CDR3 in DNA: TGTGCCAGCAGCCAGGGACAGGCCACCTACGAGCAGTACTTC. Its protein product is CASSQGQATYEQYF.

This clone occurred once. The chain uses TRBV24-1 and TRBJ2-3, with D hard to call. V lost 2 bases and J 0 bases, leaving 5 bases between the germline ends. This CDR3 is built from 14 residues. Germline lookup yields CDR1 KGHDR and CDR2 SFDVKD. The CDR3 sequence is CATSDWQSTDTQYF. As DNA, the CDR3 is TGTGCCACCAGTGATTGGCAGAGCACAGATACGCAGTATTTT.

This CDR3 is CASSIPGEGSPLHF. The CDR3 DNA is TGTGCCAGCAGCATACCAGGGGAAGGTTCACCCCTCCACTTT. The chain links TRBV5-4 to TRBJ1-6; the D gene is possibly TRBD1 (6 bases). The germline V and J ends were trimmed by 4 bases and 9 bases, with 14 bases remaining between them. This CDR3 spans 14 amino acids. Germline CDR1 and CDR2: SGHNT and YYREEE (reference sequence).

The chain joins TRBV21-1 to TRBJ1-4. TRBV21-1 is labeled a pseudogene. The CDR3 runs to 15 residues. This chain's CDR3 is CASSKGEFEREKLFF. CDR3 nucleotides: TGTGCCAGCAGCAAGGGGGAATTCGAAAGGGAAAAACTGTTTTTT.

The gene calls are TRBV2 and TRBJ1-5; D is perhaps TRBD1 (6 bases). V was cut by 7 bases and J by 7 bases, with 14 bases left in between. Germline loops: CDR1 SNHLY, CDR2 FYNNEI. This CDR3 is built from 13 residues. The chain's CDR3 is CASKGGAGQPQHF. CDR3 nucleotide sequence: TGTGCCAGCAAGGGGGGCGCGGGACAGCCCCAGCATTTT.

The chain is built from TRBV2 and TRBJ2-1, with D perhaps matching TRBD2 (5 bases). CDR1 is SNHLY and CDR2 is FYNNEI in the germline V gene. V was shortened by 8 bases and J by 5 bases, with 19 bases between the two germline ends. The CDR3 is made up of 15 amino acids. The chain's CDR3 is CASLRSRAVHNEQFF. CDR3 DNA: TGTGCCAGCCTAAGGTCGAGGGCGGTACACAATGAGCAGTTCTTC.

This rearrangement joins TRBV7-9 to TRBJ1-3; D possibly corresponds to TRBD1 (5 bases). V was pared by 0 bases and J by 0 bases, with 12 bases between. Germline V CDR1 and CDR2: SEHNR, FQNEAQ (reference sequence). The CDR3 is made up of 17 amino acids. CDR3 protein: CASSLALGPLSGNTIYF. The CDR3 nucleotides are TGTGCCAGCAGCTTAGCGCTGGGACCCCTCTCTGGAAACACCATATATTTT.

The V call is TRBV6-4, the J call TRBJ2-1; 9 bases match TRBD2. Looked up from germline, CDR1 is MRHNA and CDR2 is SNTAGT. There are 14 residues in the CDR3. V gave up 6 bases and J gave up 8 bases; unmatched junction bases: 8. The CDR3 sequence: CASSRTSDLDEQFF. CDR3 DNA: TGTGCCAGCAGCAGGACTAGCGATTTGGATGAGCAGTTCTTC.